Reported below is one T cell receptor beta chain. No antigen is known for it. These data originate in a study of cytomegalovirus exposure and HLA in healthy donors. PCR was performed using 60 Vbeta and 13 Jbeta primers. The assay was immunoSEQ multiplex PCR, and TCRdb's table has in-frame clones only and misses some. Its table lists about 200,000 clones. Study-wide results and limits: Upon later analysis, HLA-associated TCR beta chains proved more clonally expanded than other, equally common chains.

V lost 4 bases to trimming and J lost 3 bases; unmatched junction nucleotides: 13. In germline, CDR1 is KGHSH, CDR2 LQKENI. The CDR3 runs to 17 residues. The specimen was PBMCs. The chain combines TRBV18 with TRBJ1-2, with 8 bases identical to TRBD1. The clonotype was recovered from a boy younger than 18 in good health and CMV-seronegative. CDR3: CASSQGYGRGPDYGYTF. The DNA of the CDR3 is TGTGCCAGCTCACAAGGGTACGGCAGGGGGCCGGACTATGGCTACACCTTC.